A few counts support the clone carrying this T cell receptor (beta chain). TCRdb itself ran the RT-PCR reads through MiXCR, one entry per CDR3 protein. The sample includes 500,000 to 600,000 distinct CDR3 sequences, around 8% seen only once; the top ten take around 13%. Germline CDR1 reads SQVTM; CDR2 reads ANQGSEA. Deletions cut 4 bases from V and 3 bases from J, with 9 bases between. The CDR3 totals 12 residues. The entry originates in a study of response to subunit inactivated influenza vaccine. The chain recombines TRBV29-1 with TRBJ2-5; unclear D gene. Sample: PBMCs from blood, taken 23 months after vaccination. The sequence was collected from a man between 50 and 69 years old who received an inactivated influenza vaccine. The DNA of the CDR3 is TGCAGCGTTGGTTCGATTAAAGAGACCCAGTACTTC. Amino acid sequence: CSVGSIKETQYF. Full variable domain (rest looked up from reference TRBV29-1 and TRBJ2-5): SAVISQKPSRDICQRGTSLTIQCQVDSQVTMMFWYRQQPGQSLTLIATANQGSEATYESGFVIDKFPISRPNLTFSTLTVSNMSPEDSSIYLCSVGSIKETQYFGPGTRLLVL.